This T cell receptor (beta chain) comes out of a study of cytomegalovirus exposure and HLA in healthy donors. Donors were ostensibly healthy at sampling, although undocumented immune exposures were probable. PCR amplification relied on 60 Vbeta primers (plus 13 Jbeta primers). Profiling relied on immunoSEQ multiplex PCR, and the TCRdb table lists in-frame clones only, not all of them. The sample has about 96,000 clones, roughly 73% seen once. This CDR3 is built from 14 residues. From germline, CDR1 is SGDLS and CDR2 YYNGEE. With V trimmed by 4 bases and J by 10 bases, 7 bases remained unmatched. In this sample, this clone turned up a few times.

The chain uses TRBV9 and TRBJ1-6, with 8 bases aligning to TRBD1. This receptor was identified in a man aged 45 to 65 in good health and CMV-seropositive. What was sequenced was PBMCs. CDR3 nucleotides: TGTGCCAGCAGCTCGACAGGGGAGGGGTCACCCCTCCACTTT. It yields the protein CASSSTGEGSPLHF.